The 10 T cell receptor beta chains in this list originate from one sample, sequenced in a study of cytomegalovirus exposure and HLA in healthy donors. The PCR contained 60 Vbeta and 13 Jbeta primers. Only in-frame clones appear in the TCRdb table, and some are missing; sequencing was by immunoSEQ multiplex PCR. Among about 120,000 clones listed, around a tenth were seen once. The material sequenced was PBMCs. All receptors derive from a man aged 25-40 years in good health and CMV-seronegative.

Only a few counts were recorded for this clone. A much larger clone lies one base from this, so it may be a read error. This chain connects TRBV5-6 to TRBJ2-3; 7 bases agree with TRBD2. The germline CDR1 and CDR2 sequences are SGHDT and YYEEEE. The CDR3 spans 15 residues. V lost 4 bases and J lost 3; bases outside the gene matches: 8. The chain's CDR3 is CASSLGGVATDTQYF. The CDR3 DNA follows: TGTGCCAGCAGCCTGGGGGGGGTAGCAACAGATACGCAGTATTTT.

The chain carries TRBV19 and TRBJ2-1; maybe TRBD2 (6 bases). Trimming stripped 5 bases from V and 1 base from J, with 12 bases between. The CDR3 has 15 amino acids. Germline CDR1 reads LNHDA; CDR2 reads SQIVND (reference sequence). The CDR3 loop is CASSPRLGSYNEQFF. Here the CDR3 DNA reads TGTGCCAGTAGTCCCCGACTAGGATCCTACAATGAGCAGTTCTTC.

The chain links TRBV5-4 to TRBJ2-2; 13 positions match TRBD2. CDR1 is SGHNT and CDR2 is YYREEE in the germline V gene (reference sequence). This CDR3 has 17 amino acids. Losses at the gene ends were 3 bases for V and 7 bases for J; bases not matched to a gene: 9. The CDR3 region is CASSSGTSGGASGELFF. CDR3 sequence (DNA): TGTGCCAGCAGCTCTGGCACTAGCGGGGGGGCCAGCGGGGAGCTGTTTTTT.

This sequence joins TRBV5-4 and TRBJ2-7, with D perhaps matching TRBD1 (6 bases). Germline-derived CDR1 and CDR2 are SGHNT and YYREEE (reference sequence). Trimming pared 0 bases from V and 6 bases from J, leaving 10 bases between. The CDR3 totals 13 residues. The CDR3 is CASSLVGAPEQYF. The CDR3 DNA reads TGTGCCAGCAGCTTGGTGGGGGCACCCGAGCAGTACTTC. Together with reference TRBV5-4 and TRBJ2-7, the CDR3 gives the full variable domain: ETGVTQSPTHLIKTRGQQVTLRCSSQSGHNTVSWYQQALGQGPQFIFQYYREEENGRGNFPPRFSGLQFPNYSSELNVNALELDDSALYLCASSLVGAPEQYFGPGTRLTVT.

The rearrangement joins TRBV6-1 to TRBJ2-7, with D possibly matching TRBD2 (6 bases). There are 14 residues in the CDR3. Deletions cut 4 bases from V and 2 bases from J, with 12 bases between. In germline, CDR1 is MNHNS, CDR2 SASEGT. CDR3 sequence: CASSVRERTYEQYF. The CDR3 DNA reads TGTGCCAGCAGTGTCCGGGAGCGAACCTACGAGCAGTACTTC.

In this sample, this clone turned up a few times. The V gene is TRBV10-1, the J gene TRBJ2-7; TRBD2 agrees at 8 bases. This CDR3 spans 14 amino acids. J was trimmed by 1 base and V by 7 bases; bases with no gene match: 6. The germline V gene encodes CDR1 WNHNN and CDR2 SYGVQD (reference sequence). The CDR3 is CASNPGLGSYEQYF. For the CDR3, the DNA is TGCGCCAGCAATCCGGGACTAGGATCCTACGAGCAGTACTTC.

In its sample, this clone was seen a few times. The rearrangement links TRBV6-4 to TRBJ2-1; the D gene is possibly TRBD1 (6 bases). V lost 10 bases, J lost 7 bases, and 14 bases lay in between. Germline lookup yields CDR1 MRHNA and CDR2 SNTAGT. This CDR3 comprises 12 residues. The CDR3 region has the DNA TGTGCCACCAGAGGGGGATTAAATGAGCAGTTCTTC. This encodes CATRGGLNEQFF.

This chain uses TRBV11-2 with TRBJ2-7; D remains ambiguous. This CDR3 is built from 14 residues. From germline, CDR1 is SGHAT and CDR2 FQNNGV. V lost 5 bases, J lost 4 bases, and 15 bases lay in between. The CDR3 region has the DNA TGTGCCAGCAGCCTAGGGTCGGTTATTTACGAGCAGTACTTC. Its protein product is CASSLGSVIYEQYF.

This clone was picked up a small number of times. This chain joins TRBV29-1 and TRBJ2-7; D gene unclear. Germline-derived CDR1 and CDR2 are SQVTM and ANQGSEA. V shed 3 bases and J shed 6 bases, with 15 bases lying between them. The CDR3 has 13 residues. The CDR3 nucleotides are TGCAGCGTTGATAATGCAGGCTATGGCGAGCAGTACTTC. This codes for CSVDNAGYGEQYF.

The chain couples TRBV16 to TRBJ1-1; 7 nucleotides align to TRBD1. The CDR3 runs to 14 residues. Trimming removed 2 bases from V and 5 bases from J; junction bases left unmatched: 5. CDR1 is KGHSY, CDR2 FQNENV, per germline. As DNA, the CDR3 is TGTGCCAGCAGCCAACTTAACAGGGGAACTGAAGCTTTCTTT. It codes for CASSQLNRGTEAFF.